Below are 8 T cell receptor beta chains sequenced from a single sample in a study of blood T cell repertoires in COVID-19. Clones were read by immunoSEQ multiplex PCR, and TCRdb kept only the in-frame ones, dropping some. The sample records 200,000 to 250,000 clones, roughly 80% being singletons. What was sequenced was peripheral blood. The receptors come from a woman older than 75 with COVID-19, enrolled during active disease.

V usage is TRBV28 and J usage is TRBJ1-2; 7 bases map to TRBD1. The CDR3 is 14 residues long. Trimming removed 8 bases from V and 1 base from J; junction bases left unmatched: 7. CDR1 and CDR2 (germline): MDHEN, SYDVKM. The CDR3 loop is CASYMDRHNYGYTF. In nucleotides, the CDR3 is TGTGCCAGCTATATGGACAGGCATAACTATGGCTACACCTTC.

A remark on this clone: Other DNA sequences in this specimen translate into the identical CDR3. The chain links TRBV5-1 to TRBJ2-3, with 7 nucleotides matching TRBD2. J was trimmed by 4 bases and V by 0 bases; bases with no gene match: 2. Per the germline V gene, CDR1 is SGHRS and CDR2 is YFSETQ. The CDR3 length is 14 residues. The CDR3 region is CASSLGLAADTQYF. In DNA form, the CDR3 reads TGCGCCAGCAGCTTGGGACTAGCTGCAGATACGCAGTATTTT.

The chain combines TRBV6-1 with TRBJ1-2; TRBD1 is a possible D gene (5 bases). The germline V gene has CDR1 MNHNS and CDR2 SASEGT. The CDR3 has 15 residues. The ends were cut back, 1 base at V and 0 bases at J, with 9 bases in the middle. The DNA for the CDR3 is TGTGCCAGCAGTGAAGAGGCAGGGTCTAACTATGGCTACACCTTC. Protein product: CASSEEAGSNYGYTF.

DNA for the CDR3: TGTGCCAGCAGACTCAGACAGGGCACCTACGAGCAGTACTTC. Encoded protein: CASRLRQGTYEQYF. The rearrangement joins TRBV27 to TRBJ2-7; TRBD1 agrees at 7 bases. CDR1 and CDR2 from the germline V gene are MNHEY and SMNVEV (reference sequence). The CDR3 contains 14 residues. Trimming took 6 bases from V and 2 from J; bases not matched to a gene: 7.

The V and J genes are TRBV7-2 and TRBJ2-3, with TRBD2 matching over 8 bases. The junction had 12 bases not matched to a gene; V was cut back by 5 bases and J by 2 bases. The CDR3 runs to 17 residues. In germline, CDR1 is SGHTA, CDR2 FQGNSA. This CDR3 reads CASSLEAAGVSTDTQYF. CDR3 DNA: TGTGCCAGCAGCCTAGAAGCAGCGGGAGTGTCCACAGATACGCAGTATTTT.

The chain links TRBV5-1 to TRBJ2-5; the D gene is possibly TRBD2 (5 bases). This CDR3 contains 13 residues. The germline V gene has CDR1 SGHRS and CDR2 YFSETQ. V was cut by 5 bases and J by 4 bases, with 12 bases left in between. CDR3 loop: CASRRQEGETQYF. The CDR3 nucleotides are TGCGCCAGCAGGCGCCAAGAGGGAGAGACCCAGTACTTC.

The V and J genes are TRBV2 and TRBJ1-2; D is unresolved. Per the germline V gene, CDR1 is SNHLY and CDR2 is FYNNEI. Trimming took 7 bases from V and 2 from J, leaving 14 bases between them. The length of the CDR3 is 14 residues. CDR3 bases: TGTGCCAGCAAGGAACGGGGATCAAACTATGGCTACACCTTC. It yields the protein CASKERGSNYGYTF.

This chain joins TRBV19 and TRBJ1-2; tentatively, D is TRBD1 (5 bases). V was trimmed by 4 bases and J by 0 bases, leaving 12 bases between them. This CDR3 region has 15 residues. Germline V gene sequence: CDR1 LNHDA, CDR2 SQIVND (reference sequence). CDR3 coding DNA: TGTGCCAGTAGTAGTACAGTAGGGGCTAACTATGGCTACACCTTC. It translates to CASSSTVGANYGYTF.